This entry describes one T cell receptor (beta chain). Its matching antigen is unknown. This entry comes from a study of shared clonotypes between healthy human individuals. Whole-study results and caveats: Sequencing of the sorted subsets was shown by rarefaction to be incomplete despite large depth.

Every one of the donors was a Caucasian adult that lived in Nashville, Tennessee. The CDR3 contains 15 residues. Trimming took 4 bases from V and 0 from J; bases not matched to a gene: 6. Germline CDR1 is SGHNT and CDR2 is YYREEE (reference sequence). On sorted subsets, replicate PCRs used about 200 ng DNA, or some 27,000 T cell genomes. Generated by immunoSEQ multiplex PCR, the TCRdb table keeps only in-frame clones and is missing some. The repertoire holds about 2 million clones, with 85% to 95% as singletons. The sequencing input was naive CD4+ T cells sorted from blood. Sample subset: CD45RA+ positively selected. The rearrangement uses TRBV5-4 and TRBJ2-7; 8 nucleotides match TRBD1. The receptor's source is a man younger than 35 in good health. CDR3 amino acids: CASSRTGRSSYEQYF. As DNA, the CDR3 is TGTGCCAGCAGCCGGACAGGGCGAAGCTCCTACGAGCAGTACTTC.